This T cell receptor beta chain was sequenced during a study of blood T cell repertoires in COVID-19 (dated by TCRdb to about 2020). Broadly, across the study: Samples covering the acute and convalescent phases of COVID-19 were provided by collaborators in the United States, Italy and Spain. The prospective study material was composed of cDNA or gDNA derived from T cells, B-cell-depleted T cells, or PBMCs. The dataset comprised deeply sampled blood TCRbeta repertoires from subjects exposed to, actively infected with, or recovered from COVID-19. The repertoires were made available in a free public database intended to serve as a resource for research on the immune response to SARS-CoV-2. Samples came from the ongoing ImmuneRACE study (first 160 participants) plus 1,254 subjects from 6 global collaborators. The sample metadata nearly always contained a de-identified subject ID, COVID-19 status, age in years and sex. HLA class I and class II types, where available, came from metadata supplied by the sample provider rather than from assay-based typing.

The junction shows trimming of 3 bases on V and 7 bases on J, and the gene matches do not reach 3 bases of it. Measured from the cysteine to the phenylalanine, the CDR3 is 14 residues long. Here the CDR3 DNA is all that survives: 42 bases in frame from base 1. Reading the germline V gene (reference sequence) gives CDR1 SGHNT and CDR2 YYREEE. Note on this clone: Its recognized antigen is unknown. Per-base quality was not reported, and no clone a single base away is much larger than it.

The collaborating institutions used their own protocols to collect whole blood in K2EDTA tubes. For TCRbeta analysis, collaborators shipped samples in one of three forms: frozen whole blood, isolated PBMCs, or DNA extracted from either of those sample types. TCRbeta CDR3 regions were amplified from genomic DNA using the immunoSEQ Assay, a bias-controlled multiplex PCR. In the paper's pipeline: Within the assay, amplification of reference gene primers was used to estimate how many nucleated cells each sample contained. To quantify the absolute abundance of each unique TCRbeta CDR3 rearrangement, sequence reads were collapsed and filtered. For each sample, productive Simpson clonality was calculated by taking the square root of Simpson's diversity index across productive rearrangements. Held by TCRdb, this immuneACCESS table contains in-frame sequences only and omits some clones. Under half of the omission traces to an unresolved V gene where checked; the cause of the rest is unknown. Clonal size and the V and J genes are those of that table, whereas D and trimming came from the DNA. The sample records 150,000 to 180,000 clones, roughly 78% of which are singletons. The ten most abundant clones make up under 2% of the sample.

Findings and caveats that apply to the study as a whole: Clinical and demographic metadata were provided uncurated, with the amount varying by source and participant.

The sequence links TRBV5-4 to TRBJ2-1; a stretch of 11 junction bases matches TRBD2. Sequencing was performed on peripheral blood. The sequence was collected from a man aged 80 or over with acute or convalescent COVID-19. The nucleotides read TGTGCCAGCAGCTCGACTAGCGGGGTAAATGAGCAGTTCTTC. Its product reads: CASSSTSGVNEQFF.